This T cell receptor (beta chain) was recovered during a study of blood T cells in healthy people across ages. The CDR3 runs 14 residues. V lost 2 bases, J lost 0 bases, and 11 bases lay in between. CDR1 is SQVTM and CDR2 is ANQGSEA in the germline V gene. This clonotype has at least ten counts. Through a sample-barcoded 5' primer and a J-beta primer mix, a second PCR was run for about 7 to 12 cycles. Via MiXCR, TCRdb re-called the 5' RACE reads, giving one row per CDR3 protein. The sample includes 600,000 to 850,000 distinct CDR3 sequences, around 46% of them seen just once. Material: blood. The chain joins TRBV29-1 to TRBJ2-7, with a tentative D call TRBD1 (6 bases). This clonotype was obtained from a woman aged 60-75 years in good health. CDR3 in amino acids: CSVEPTGSSYEQYF. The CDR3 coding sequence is TGCAGCGTTGAACCGACAGGCAGCTCCTACGAGCAGTACTTC.